This T cell receptor beta chain was found in a study of Ad26.COV2.S vaccination and SARS-CoV-2 variants. The wider study: Donor participated within the Ad26.COV2.S arm of the COV1001 trial. Intramuscular Ad26.COV2.S at 5x10^10 or 1x10^11 viral particles. Study findings and constraints: Total T cell responses may have been underestimated by the TCR breadth and depth analyses.

V shed 1 base and J shed 1 base, with 10 bases lying between them. Germline lookup yields CDR1 SGHKS and CDR2 YYEKEE (reference sequence). The CDR3 extends over 15 amino acids. This clone was seen once. Its matching antigen is unknown. The same CDR3 arises from other DNA sequences in this sample as well. As for treatment: some 20 received Ad26.COV2.S at low or high dose, single or two shots; several received placebo; per-sample allocation not given. Vaccine and placebo recipients were sampled on day 63 after the first injection. Profiled with immunoSEQ multiplex PCR; TCRdb holds only in-frame clones, not every one. The sample records about 260,000 clones, around 90% being singletons.

This specimen consisted of peripheral blood, obtained in a trial of Ad26.COV2.S vaccine versus placebo. The chain employs TRBV5-5 and TRBJ2-3; D may correspond to TRBD1 or TRBD2 (6 bases each). This sequence originates from a person between 18 and 65 years old who received the Ad26.COV2.S COVID-19 vaccine or a placebo. The CDR3 nucleotides are TGTGCCAGCAGCTTGAGGGGGGAAGGCACAGATACGCAGTATTTT. This codes for CASSLRGEGTDTQYF.